The clone carrying this T cell receptor beta chain has just a few counts. Its specificity is unknown. The data stem from a study of identical twins. Germline V gene sequence: CDR1 PRHDT, CDR2 FYEKMQ (reference sequence). J lost 4 bases, V lost 5 bases, and 8 bases had no gene match. The CDR3 runs 15 residues. Broader study findings: Within twin pairs, the out-of-frame alpha sequences they shared showed excess low generation probability. With monozygotic twins, out-of-frame TCR alpha sharing exceeded what models estimated.

TCRdb analysed the 5' RACE reads with MiXCR anew, one entry per CDR3 protein. The sample shows 1.5 million to 2 million distinct CDR3 sequences, about 32% of them seen only once. This clonotype was obtained from a newborn girl in good health. V gene TRBV13 combines with J gene TRBJ1-2; 9 bases are shared with TRBD1. Sequencing was performed on cord blood. Here the CDR3 reads CASSPGTGNGYGYTF. CDR3 nucleotides: TGTGCCAGCAGCCCCGGGACAGGGAACGGCTATGGCTACACCTTC. The full variable domain, its missing parts supplied by reference TRBV13 and TRBJ1-2, is AAGVIQSPRHLIKEKRETATLKCYPIPRHDTVYWYQQGPGQDPQFLISFYEKMQSDKGSIPDRFSAQQFSDYHSELNMSSLELGDSALYFCASSPGTGNGYGYTFGSGTRLTVV.